The next 8 T cell receptor beta chains were all read from a single sample in a study of T cell responses to AZD1222 COVID-19 vaccine. Here immunoSEQ multiplex PCR was the method, and the copy in TCRdb shows in-frame clones only, minus some. Counted here are about 35,000 clones, 70% to 90% occurring once; the ten biggest clones make up more than 9.5%. The sample here was peripheral blood, taken 28 days after the second AZD1222 dose. The receptors stem from an adult who received the AZD1222 COVID-19 vaccine.

The sample holds a few counts of this clone. Relative to the germline gene, one junction end is altered; a read error may explain this. The chain combines TRBV6-5 with TRBJ1-1, with a possible D match to TRBD1 (5 bases). The CDR3 spans 15 residues. Germline CDR1 MNHEY, CDR2 SVGAGI. The CDR3 is CASSSIGGGNPEAFF. In nucleotides, the CDR3 is TGTGCCAGCAGTTCTATCGGGGGGGGGAACCCTGAAGCTTTCTTT.

The rearrangement links TRBV12-3 or TRBV12-4 to TRBJ1-5; no reliable D call. The CDR3 is made up of 13 amino acids. V lost 0 bases to trimming and J lost 5 bases, with 5 bases between them. The CDR3 coding sequence is TGTGCCAGCAGTTTAGCGATGGATCAGCCCCAGCATTTT. Translated: CASSLAMDQPQHF.

This chain connects TRBV3-1 (or the pseudogene TRBV3-2) to TRBJ1-2; tentative D call: TRBD1 (5 bases). V lost 0 bases and J 8 bases, leaving 13 bases between the germline ends. The CDR3 contains 14 residues. Germline lookup yields CDR1 LGHDT and CDR2 YNNKEL (reference sequence). CDR3 loop: CASSQDGGLIGYTF. Here the CDR3 DNA reads TGTGCCAGCAGCCAAGATGGGGGTCTGATCGGCTACACCTTC.

CDR3 in DNA: TGTGCCAGCAGATCCCCGGGGTTCTTCGAGCAGTACTTC. Its protein is CASRSPGFFEQYF. The V gene is TRBV28, the J gene TRBJ2-7; perhaps TRBD2 as D (5 bases). Germline CDR1 MDHEN, CDR2 SYDVKM. This CDR3 spans 13 amino acids. Trimming took 6 bases from V and 6 from J, leaving 15 bases between them.

In this sample, this clone turned up once. The rearrangement uses TRBV3-1 (or the pseudogene TRBV3-2) and TRBJ2-7; D unresolved. This CDR3 spans 16 amino acids. Germline loops: CDR1 LGHDT, CDR2 YNNKEL (reference sequence). The V end lost 6 bases, the J end lost 0 bases, and 18 bases lay between the germline ends. The CDR3 loop is CASSPLFPAVSYEQYF. The CDR3 DNA is TGTGCCAGCAGTCCTTTATTTCCCGCGGTCTCCTACGAGCAGTACTTC.

This clone has a single count. This sequence joins TRBV2 and TRBJ1-4, with a tentative D call TRBD1 (5 bases). V was cut by 4 bases and J by 5 bases, with 14 bases left in between. Looked up from germline, CDR1 is SNHLY and CDR2 is FYNNEI. This CDR3 spans 15 amino acids. The CDR3 here is CASSAAGRDNEKLFF. CDR3 nucleotide sequence: TGTGCCAGCAGTGCCGCGGGCCGGGACAATGAAAAACTGTTTTTT.

The CDR3 protein is CSARDVDTQYF. CDR3 sequence (DNA): TGCAGTGCTAGAGATGTGGATACGCAGTATTTT. The chain combines TRBV20-1 with TRBJ2-3; D not resolved. There are 11 residues in the CDR3. Trimming took off 0 bases at V and 6 bases at J, with 4 bases between the two ends. CDR1 DFQATT and CDR2 SNEGSKA come from the germline V gene (reference sequence).

The CDR3 reads CASSSDTTYEQYF. Written as DNA, the CDR3 is TGCGCCAGCAGCTCGGACACAACCTACGAGCAGTACTTC. The V call is TRBV5-1, the J call TRBJ2-7; D may be TRBD1 (5 bases). Germline V lookup: CDR1 SGHRS, CDR2 YFSETQ. The CDR3 consists of 13 residues. Trimming took off 3 bases at V and 2 bases at J, with 9 bases between the two ends.